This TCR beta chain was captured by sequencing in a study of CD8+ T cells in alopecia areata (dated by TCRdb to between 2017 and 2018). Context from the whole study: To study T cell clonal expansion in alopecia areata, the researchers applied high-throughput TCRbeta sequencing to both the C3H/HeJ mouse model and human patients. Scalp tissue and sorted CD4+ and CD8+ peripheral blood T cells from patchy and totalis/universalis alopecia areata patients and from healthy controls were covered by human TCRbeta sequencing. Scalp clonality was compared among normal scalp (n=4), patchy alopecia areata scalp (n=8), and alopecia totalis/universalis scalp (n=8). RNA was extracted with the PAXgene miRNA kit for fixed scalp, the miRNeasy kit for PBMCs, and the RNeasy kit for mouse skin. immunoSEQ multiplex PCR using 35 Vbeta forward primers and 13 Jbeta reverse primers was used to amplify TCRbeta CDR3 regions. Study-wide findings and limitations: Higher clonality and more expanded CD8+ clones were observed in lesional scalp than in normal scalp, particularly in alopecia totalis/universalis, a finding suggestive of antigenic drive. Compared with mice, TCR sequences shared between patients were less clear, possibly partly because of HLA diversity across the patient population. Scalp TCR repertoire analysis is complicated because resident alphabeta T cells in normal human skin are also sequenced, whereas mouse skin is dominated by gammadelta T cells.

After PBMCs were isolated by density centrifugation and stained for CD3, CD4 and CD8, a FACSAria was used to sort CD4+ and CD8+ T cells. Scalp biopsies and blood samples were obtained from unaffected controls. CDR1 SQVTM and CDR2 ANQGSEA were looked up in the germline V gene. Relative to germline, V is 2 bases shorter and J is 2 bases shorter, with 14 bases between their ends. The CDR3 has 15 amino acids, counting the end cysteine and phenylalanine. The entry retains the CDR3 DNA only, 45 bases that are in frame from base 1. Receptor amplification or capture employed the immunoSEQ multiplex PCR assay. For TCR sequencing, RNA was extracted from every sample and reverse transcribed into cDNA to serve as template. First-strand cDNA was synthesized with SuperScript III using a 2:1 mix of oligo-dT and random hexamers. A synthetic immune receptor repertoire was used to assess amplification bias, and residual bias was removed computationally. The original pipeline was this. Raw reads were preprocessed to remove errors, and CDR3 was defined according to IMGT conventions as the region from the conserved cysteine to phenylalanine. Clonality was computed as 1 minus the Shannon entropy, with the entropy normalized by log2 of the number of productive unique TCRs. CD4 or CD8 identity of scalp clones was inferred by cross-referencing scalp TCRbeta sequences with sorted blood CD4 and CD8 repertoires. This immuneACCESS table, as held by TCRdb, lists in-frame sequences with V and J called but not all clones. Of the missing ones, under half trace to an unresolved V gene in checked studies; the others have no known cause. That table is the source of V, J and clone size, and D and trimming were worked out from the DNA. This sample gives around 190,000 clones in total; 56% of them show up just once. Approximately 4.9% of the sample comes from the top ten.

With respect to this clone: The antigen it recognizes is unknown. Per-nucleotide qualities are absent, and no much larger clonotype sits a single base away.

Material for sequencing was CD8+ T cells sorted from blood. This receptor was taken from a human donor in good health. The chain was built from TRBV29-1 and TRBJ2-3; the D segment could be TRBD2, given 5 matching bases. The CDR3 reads CSVENGRGSTDTQYF. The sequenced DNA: TGCAGCGTTGAAAATGGAAGAGGGTCCACAGATACGCAGTATTTT.